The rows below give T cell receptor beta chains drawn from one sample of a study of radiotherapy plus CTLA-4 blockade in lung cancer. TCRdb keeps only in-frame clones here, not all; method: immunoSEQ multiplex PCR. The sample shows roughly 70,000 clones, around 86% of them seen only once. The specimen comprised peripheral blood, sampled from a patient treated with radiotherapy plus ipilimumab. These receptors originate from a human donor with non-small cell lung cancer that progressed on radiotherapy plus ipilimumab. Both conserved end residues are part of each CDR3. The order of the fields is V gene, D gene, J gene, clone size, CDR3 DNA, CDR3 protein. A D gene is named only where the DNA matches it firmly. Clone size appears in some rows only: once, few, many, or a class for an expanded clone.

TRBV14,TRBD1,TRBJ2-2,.,TGTGCCAGCAGCCCGGACAGGACCGGGGAGCTGTTTTTT,CASSPDRTGELFF
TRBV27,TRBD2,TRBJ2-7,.,TGTGCCAGCAGCCGAGGGGCTAGCGGTACAATCTACGAGCAGTACTTC,CASSRGASGTIYEQYF
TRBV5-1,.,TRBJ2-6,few,TGCGCCAGCAGCGGTTTTGGGGCCAACGTCCTGACTTTC,CASSGFGANVLTF
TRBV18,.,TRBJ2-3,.,TGTGCCAGCTCACCACCTTATAGCACAGATACGCAGTATTTT,CASSPPYSTDTQYF
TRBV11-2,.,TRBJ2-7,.,TGTGCCAGCAGCCCCGGGCTCTACGAGCAGTACTTC,CASSPGLYEQYF
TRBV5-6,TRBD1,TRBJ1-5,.,TGTGCCAGCAGCTTGGACAGGGGAAGCAATCAGCCCCAGCATTTT,CASSLDRGSNQPQHF
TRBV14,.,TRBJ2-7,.,TGTGCCAGCAGCCAGTATGACAGTTTCTCCTACGAGCAGTACTTC,CASSQYDSFSYEQYF
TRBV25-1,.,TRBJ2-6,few,TGTGCCAGCAGTGACACTCCCGGAGGGGCCAACGTCCTGACTTTC,CASSDTPGGANVLTF
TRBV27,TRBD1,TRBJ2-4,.,TGTGCCAGCCGGGACAGGGGAAACATTCAGTACTTC,CASRDRGNIQYF
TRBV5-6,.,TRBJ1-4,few,TGTGCCAGCAGCCCCAGCGCGAGGGGGGCTTATGAAAAACTGTTTTTT,CASSPSARGAYEKLFF
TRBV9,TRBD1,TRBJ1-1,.,TGTGCCAGCAGCGCCTTAGGACAGGGGAACACTGAAGCTTTCTTT,CASSALGQGNTEAFF
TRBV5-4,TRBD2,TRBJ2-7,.,TGTGCCAGCAGCTTGAACGCGGGAGGGAGCTCCTACGAGCAGTACTTC,CASSLNAGGSSYEQYF
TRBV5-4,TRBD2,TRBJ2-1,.,TGTGCCAGCAGCCAGCTTAAAACTAGCGAGAGGTACAATGAGCAGTTCTTC,CASSQLKTSERYNEQFF
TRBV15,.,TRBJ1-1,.,TGTGCCACCAGCAGGGAGGCGGGCGATACTGAAGCTTTCTTT,CATSREAGDTEAFF
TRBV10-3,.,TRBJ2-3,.,TGTGCCATCAGTGAGGGGGTAGCGAATGCAGATACGCAGTATTTT,CAISEGVANADTQYF
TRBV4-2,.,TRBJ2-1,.,TGTGCCAGCAGCCAACAAACCACCACAGGTCCCAACTACAATGAGCAGTTCTTC,CASSQQTTTGPNYNEQFF
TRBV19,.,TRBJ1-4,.,TGTGCCAGTAAACCGTGGAGCATTGATGAAAAACTGTTTTTT,CASKPWSIDEKLFF
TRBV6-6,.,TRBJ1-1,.,TGTGCCAGCAGTGTCGAGGGGAACACTGAAGCTTTCTTT,CASSVEGNTEAFF
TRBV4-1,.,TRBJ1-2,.,TGCGCCAGCAGCCAAGATCCCGGGACGGTCTATGGCTACACCTTC,CASSQDPGTVYGYTF
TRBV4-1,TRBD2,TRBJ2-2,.,TGCGCCAGCAGCCAAACTCGGGGGGGTTACACCGGGGAGCTGTTTTTT,CASSQTRGGYTGELFF
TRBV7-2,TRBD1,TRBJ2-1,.,TGTGCCAGCAGCCCACTGACAGGGGTAGTTCAGTTCTTC,CASSPLTGVVQFF
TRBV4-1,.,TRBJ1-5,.,TGCGCCAGCAGCCAAGGCGCAGAAGTTCAGCCCCAGCATTTT,CASSQGAEVQPQHF
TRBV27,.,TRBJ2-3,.,TGTGCCAGCAGTTTAGGTGGATCGAAAGATACGCAGTATTTT,CASSLGGSKDTQYF
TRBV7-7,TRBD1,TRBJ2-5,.,TGTGCTAGCAGCCAAGACAGGGGCCAAGAGACCCAGTACTTC,CASSQDRGQETQYF
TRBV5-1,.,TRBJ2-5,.,TGCGCCAGCTCCGGCGGGCGGCCTCAAGAGACCCAGTACTTC,CASSGGRPQETQYF